The next 24 T cell receptor beta chains were all read from a single sample in a study of cytomegalovirus exposure and HLA in healthy donors. Primers included in the PCR were 60 Vbeta and 13 Jbeta primers. The repertoire was sequenced with immunoSEQ multiplex PCR; TCRdb's copy has only in-frame clones and lacks some. This listing includes 150,000 or so clones. The sequenced sample was PBMCs. All receptors come from a woman aged 50 to 60 in good health and CMV-seronegative.

The CDR3: CASRPTTTARNTEAFF. As DNA, the CDR3 is TGTGCCAGCAGACCCACCACGACAGCGAGGAACACTGAAGCTTTCTTT. The rearrangement uses TRBV2 and TRBJ1-1; the D gene is possibly TRBD1 (5 bases). The CDR3 totals 16 residues. Trimming removed 6 bases at V and 1 base at J, with 18 bases between. Looked up from germline, CDR1 is SNHLY and CDR2 is FYNNEI.

The chain recombines TRBV7-3 with TRBJ1-1, with D perhaps matching TRBD1 (5 bases). This CDR3 has 13 residues. V was shortened by 4 bases and J by 6 bases, with 12 bases between the two germline ends. The V gene's germline CDR1 is SGHTA and CDR2 FQGTGA. CDR3 nucleotide sequence: TGTGCCAGCAGCTGGGTCGGGGGGGCTGAAGCTTTCTTT. Translation gives CASSWVGGAEAFF.

The CDR3 reads CASSLGQGTSLNEQFF. The CDR3 bases are TGTGCCAGCAGCTTAGGCCAAGGGACTAGCTTAAATGAGCAGTTCTTC. The chain recombines TRBV7-9 with TRBJ2-1; 9 nucleotides agree with TRBD2. The CDR3 contains 16 residues. With V trimmed by 1 base and J by 7 bases, 8 bases remained unmatched. Germline assignment: CDR1 SEHNR and CDR2 FQNEAQ (reference sequence).

The V gene is TRBV27, the J gene TRBJ1-5; D gene ambiguous. The germline CDR1 and CDR2 sequences are MNHEY and SMNVEV (reference sequence). Trimming left V 3 bases short and J 6 bases short, with 9 bases between. The CDR3 extends over 13 amino acids. Here the CDR3 reads CASSFGFSQPQHF. The DNA for the CDR3 is TGTGCCAGCAGTTTCGGTTTTTCTCAGCCCCAGCATTTT.

The V call is TRBV4-2, the J call TRBJ1-3; 7 bases are a match to TRBD1. V trimming: 2 bases; J trimming: 0 bases; junction bases outside the gene matches: 7. This CDR3 contains 17 residues. Germline CDR1 reads LGHNA; CDR2 reads YNFKEQ. DNA of the CDR3: TGTGCCAGCAGCCAAAAAACGGGACAGCTCTCTGGAAACACCATATATTTT. Encoded protein: CASSQKTGQLSGNTIYF.

In regard to this clone: Sequence at one end of the junction differs from germline and may be a read error. V and J are TRBV30 and TRBJ2-3; D perhaps matches TRBD2 (6 bases). Germline lookup yields CDR1 GTSNPN and CDR2 SVGIG (reference sequence). CDR3 size: 12 residues. CDR3 sequence: CAWSGEVDTKYF. CDR3 nucleotides: TGTGCCTGGAGTGGGGAGGTGGATACGAAGTATTTT.

V usage is TRBV5-4 and J usage is TRBJ2-1; 15 nucleotides line up with TRBD2. The germline V gene has CDR1 SGHNT and CDR2 YYREEE (reference sequence). The CDR3 totals 17 residues. J was trimmed by 3 bases and V by 3 bases; bases with no gene match: 4. The CDR3, as DNA: TGTGCCAGCAGCTGGGGACTAGCGGGGGGAAACTACAATGAGCAGTTCTTC. It is translated as CASSWGLAGGNYNEQFF. The full variable domain, completed using reference TRBV5-4 and TRBJ2-1, is ETGVTQSPTHLIKTRGQQVTLRCSSQSGHNTVSWYQQALGQGPQFIFQYYREEENGRGNFPPRFSGLQFPNYSSELNVNALELDDSALYLCASSWGLAGGNYNEQFFGPGTRLTVL.

V is TRBV27 and J is TRBJ2-5; tentatively, D is TRBD2 (7 bases). From germline, CDR1 is MNHEY and CDR2 SMNVEV (reference sequence). The CDR3 is 14 amino acids. Trimming stripped 2 bases from V and 5 bases from J, with 12 bases between. The CDR3 reads CASSLRRGPETQYF. Here the CDR3 DNA reads TGTGCCAGCAGTTTACGGCGGGGGCCGGAGACCCAGTACTTC.

This chain links TRBV5-1 with TRBJ1-2; no clear D gene. This CDR3 comprises 14 residues. The V gene's germline CDR1 is SGHRS and CDR2 YFSETQ. V lost 0 bases and J 6 bases, leaving 12 bases between the germline ends. DNA of the CDR3: TGCGCCAGCAGCTTGGAGACTTTTTACAATGGCTACACCTTC. Its protein product is CASSLETFYNGYTF. Full variable domain (rest looked up from reference TRBV5-1 and TRBJ1-2): KAGVTQTPRYLIKTRGQQVTLSCSPISGHRSVSWYQQTPGQGLQFLFEYFSETQRNKGNFPGRFSGRQFSNSRSEMNVSTLELGDSALYLCASSLETFYNGYTFGSGTRLTVV.

This rearrangement joins TRBV4-1 to TRBJ2-5; 13 bases align to TRBD2. In germline, CDR1 is MGHRA, CDR2 YSYEKL. This CDR3 contains 17 residues. The V and J ends lost 1 base and 7 bases, in that order; junction bases with no gene match: 9. As DNA, the CDR3 is TGCGCCAGCAGCCAAGGAACTAGCGGGGGGGCTTCCGGGACCCAGTACTTC. Amino acid sequence: CASSQGTSGGASGTQYF.

This chain joins TRBV28 and TRBJ2-5; 12 bases match TRBD1. The CDR3 consists of 15 residues. J was trimmed by 5 bases and V by 2 bases; bases with no gene match: 3. From germline, CDR1 is MDHEN and CDR2 SYDVKM. The chain's CDR3 is CASSLAGTGGETQYF. The CDR3, as DNA: TGTGCCAGCAGTTTAGCCGGGACAGGGGGCGAGACCCAGTACTTC.

The chain uses TRBV5-1 and TRBJ2-3; tentatively, D is TRBD2 (5 bases). Germline CDR1 is SGHRS and CDR2 is YFSETQ. This CDR3 comprises 15 residues. The ends were cut back, 1 base at V and 4 bases at J, with 13 bases in the middle. The CDR3 DNA reads TGCGCCAGCAGCTTGTTGGGAGTTGATGCAGATACGCAGTATTTT. Protein sequence: CASSLLGVDADTQYF. Combining the CDR3 with reference TRBV5-1 and TRBJ2-3 gives the whole variable domain KAGVTQTPRYLIKTRGQQVTLSCSPISGHRSVSWYQQTPGQGLQFLFEYFSETQRNKGNFPGRFSGRQFSNSRSEMNVSTLELGDSALYLCASSLLGVDADTQYFGPGTRLTVL.

J is TRBJ1-2 and V is TRBV28; D might be TRBD1 (5 bases). V was clipped by 7 bases and J by 4 bases, with 16 bases between them. Per the germline V gene, CDR1 is MDHEN and CDR2 is SYDVKM. This CDR3 has 14 amino acids. CDR3 residues: CASTRGGDSYGYTF. DNA for the CDR3: TGTGCCAGCACCCGGGGAGGAGACAGCTATGGCTACACCTTC.

The gene calls are TRBV6-6 and TRBJ2-2, with a tentative D call TRBD1 (5 bases). V gave up 5 bases and J gave up 3 bases, with 10 bases separating them. The CDR3 runs 14 residues. CDR1 MNHNY and CDR2 SVGAGI come from the germline V gene (reference sequence). This chain's CDR3 is CASSRARDTGELFF. The CDR3 DNA reads as TGTGCCAGCAGTAGGGCCAGGGACACCGGGGAGCTGTTTTTT.

The chain couples TRBV28 to TRBJ2-6; 8 nucleotides match TRBD2. The trim removed 5 bases at V and 0 bases at J, leaving 6 bases unmatched. The germline V gene has CDR1 MDHEN and CDR2 SYDVKM. The CDR3 spans 17 residues. CDR3 in DNA: TGTGCCAGCAGTCTCAGCGGGAGAGGCTCTGGGGCCAACGTCCTGACTTTC. Its protein is CASSLSGRGSGANVLTF. Supplemented by reference TRBV28 and TRBJ2-6, the full variable domain reads DVKVTQSSRYLVKRTGEKVFLECVQDMDHENMFWYRQDPGLGLRLIYFSYDVKMKEKGDIPEGYSVSREKKERFSLILESASTNQTSMYLCASSLSGRGSGANVLTFGAGSRLTVL.

This chain joins TRBV5-6 and TRBJ1-6; D possibly corresponds to TRBD1 (5 bases). V gave up 3 bases and J gave up 10 bases, with 8 bases separating them. Germline V gene sequence: CDR1 SGHDT, CDR2 YYEEEE. This CDR3 is built from 12 residues. CDR3 DNA sequence: TGTGCCAGCAGCTGGGGGGGGTCACCCCTCCACTTT. Its translation: CASSWGGSPLHF.

This sequence joins TRBV30 and TRBJ2-3; D perhaps matches TRBD2 (6 bases). In germline, CDR1 is GTSNPN, CDR2 SVGIG (reference sequence). Trimming shortened V by 2 bases and J by 2 bases, and 29 bases separated the two germline ends. The CDR3 loop spans 20 amino acids. The CDR3: CAWSSSGLSGTQGVTDTQYF. CDR3 DNA sequence: TGTGCCTGGAGTTCATCGGGACTCTCGGGGACGCAAGGTGTCACAGATACGCAGTATTTT. The full variable domain, rest sourced from reference TRBV30 and TRBJ2-3, is SQTIHQWPATLVQPVGSPLSLECTVEGTSNPNLYWYRQAAGRGLQLLFYSVGIGQISSEVPQNLSASRPQDRQFILSSKKLLLSDSGFYLCAWSSSGLSGTQGVTDTQYFGPGTRLTVL.

The chain links TRBV7-8 to TRBJ2-3; 7 nucleotides line up with TRBD1. Trimming removed 5 bases from V and 2 bases from J; junction bases left unmatched: 4. The germline V gene encodes CDR1 SGHVS and CDR2 FQNEAQ. This CDR3 spans 14 amino acids. The CDR3 coding sequence is TGTGCCAGCAGCGTTGACAGGGCCACAGATACGCAGTATTTT. Amino acids: CASSVDRATDTQYF. Looking up the rest from reference TRBV7-8 and TRBJ2-3 gives the full variable domain: GAGVSQSPRYKVAKRGQDVALRCDPISGHVSLFWYQQALGQGPEFLTYFQNEAQLDKSGLPSDRFFAERPEGSVSTLKIQRTQQEDSAVYLCASSVDRATDTQYFGPGTRLTVL.

The gene calls are TRBV7-2 and TRBJ1-5, with D tentatively TRBD1 (5 bases). Per the germline V gene, CDR1 is SGHTA and CDR2 is FQGNSA. The CDR3 spans 13 residues. V was pared by 5 bases and J by 8 bases, with 13 bases between. CDR3 residues: CASSQGPDEPQHF. The CDR3 coding sequence is TGTGCCAGCAGCCAGGGTCCGGATGAGCCCCAGCATTTT.

V usage is TRBV27 and J usage is TRBJ2-7; D might be TRBD2 (5 bases). Trimming removed 2 bases at V and 2 bases at J, with 13 bases between. This CDR3 has 15 amino acids. CDR1 is MNHEY, CDR2 SMNVEV, per germline (reference sequence). CDR3 loop: CASSLGVAPTYEQYF. CDR3 DNA sequence: TGTGCCAGCAGTTTAGGAGTAGCGCCTACCTACGAGCAGTACTTC.

The chain couples TRBV4-2 to TRBJ2-5; 16 nucleotides align to TRBD2. The J segment lost 5 bases and the V segment lost 3 bases, leaving 18 bases of the junction unmatched. Germline V gene lookup returns CDR1 LGHNA and CDR2 YNFKEQ. The CDR3 covers 21 residues. CDR3 in amino acids: CASSHGLGLAGGEKRGETQYF. The CDR3 DNA reads as TGTGCCAGCAGCCACGGATTGGGACTAGCGGGAGGGGAAAAACGGGGGGAGACCCAGTACTTC.

This chain uses TRBV30 with TRBJ1-5, with a weak D call TRBD1 (6 bases). V lost 5 bases to trimming and J lost 3 bases, with 11 bases between them. Germline V gene data show CDR1 as GTSNPN and CDR2 as SVGIG (reference sequence). This CDR3 region has 13 residues. CDR3 loop: CAWAGQFNQPQHF. The CDR3 DNA is TGTGCCTGGGCTGGACAGTTCAATCAGCCCCAGCATTTT.

On this clone: Its ends do not fully match the called genes, so a read error is possible. The CDR3 DNA is TGTGCCGGCAGGGGACAGGGGGCAACCTACGAGCAGTACTTC. This gives the protein CAGRGQGATYEQYF. This chain uses TRBV28 with TRBJ2-7; 12 bases fit TRBD1. From germline, CDR1 is MDHEN and CDR2 SYDVKM. CDR3 length: 14 residues.

The rearrangement links TRBV7-9 to TRBJ1-5; D is perhaps TRBD1 (6 bases). CDR3 size: 13 residues. V lost 5 bases to trimming and J lost 7 bases, with 12 bases between them. Per germline, CDR1 SEHNR and CDR2 FQNEAQ (reference sequence). CDR3 region: CASSLWTEQPQHF. CDR3 coding DNA: TGTGCCAGCAGCCTGTGGACAGAGCAGCCCCAGCATTTT.